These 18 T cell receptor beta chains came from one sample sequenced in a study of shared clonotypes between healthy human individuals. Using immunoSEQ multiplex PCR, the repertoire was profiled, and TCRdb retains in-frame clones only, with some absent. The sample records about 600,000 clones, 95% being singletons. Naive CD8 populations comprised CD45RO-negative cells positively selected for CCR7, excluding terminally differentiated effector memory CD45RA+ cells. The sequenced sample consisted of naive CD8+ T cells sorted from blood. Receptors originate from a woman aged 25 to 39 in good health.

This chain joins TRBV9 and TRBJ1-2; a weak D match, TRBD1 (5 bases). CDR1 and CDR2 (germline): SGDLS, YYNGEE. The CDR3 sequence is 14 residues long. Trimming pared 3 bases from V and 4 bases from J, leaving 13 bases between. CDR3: CASSEGDPGYGYTF. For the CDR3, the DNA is TGTGCCAGCAGCGAAGGGGATCCTGGCTATGGCTACACCTTC. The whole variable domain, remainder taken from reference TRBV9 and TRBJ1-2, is DSGVTQTPKHLITATGQRVTLRCSPRSGDLSVYWYQQSLDQGLQFLIQYYNGEERAKGNILERFSAQQFPDLHSELNLSSLELGDSALYFCASSEGDPGYGYTFGSGTRLTVV.

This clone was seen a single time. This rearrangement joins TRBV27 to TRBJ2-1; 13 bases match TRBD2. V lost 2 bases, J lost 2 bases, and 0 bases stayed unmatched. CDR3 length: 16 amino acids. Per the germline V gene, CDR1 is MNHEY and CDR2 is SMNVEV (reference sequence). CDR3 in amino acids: CASSLGLAGAYNEQFF. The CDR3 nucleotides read TGTGCCAGCAGTTTAGGACTAGCGGGAGCCTACAATGAGCAGTTCTTC.

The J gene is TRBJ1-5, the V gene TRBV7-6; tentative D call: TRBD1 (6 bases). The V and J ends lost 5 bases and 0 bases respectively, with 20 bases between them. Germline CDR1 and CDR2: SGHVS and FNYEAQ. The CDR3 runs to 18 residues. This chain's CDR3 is CASSRETGPFYSNQPQHF. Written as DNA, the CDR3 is TGTGCCAGCAGCCGGGAGACAGGCCCGTTTTATAGCAATCAGCCCCAGCATTTT.

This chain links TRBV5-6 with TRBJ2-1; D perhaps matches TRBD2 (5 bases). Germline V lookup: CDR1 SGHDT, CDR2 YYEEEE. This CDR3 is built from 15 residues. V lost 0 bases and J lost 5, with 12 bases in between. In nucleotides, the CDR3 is TGTGCCAGCAGCTTGGGGTCTAGCAGCAACAATGAGCAGTTCTTC. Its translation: CASSLGSSSNNEQFF.

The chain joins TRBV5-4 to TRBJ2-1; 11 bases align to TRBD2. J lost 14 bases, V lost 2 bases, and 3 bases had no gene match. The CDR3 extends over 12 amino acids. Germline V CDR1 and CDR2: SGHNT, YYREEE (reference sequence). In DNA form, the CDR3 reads TGTGCCAGCAGCTTATCGACTAGCGGGGAGTTCTTC. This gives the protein CASSLSTSGEFF.

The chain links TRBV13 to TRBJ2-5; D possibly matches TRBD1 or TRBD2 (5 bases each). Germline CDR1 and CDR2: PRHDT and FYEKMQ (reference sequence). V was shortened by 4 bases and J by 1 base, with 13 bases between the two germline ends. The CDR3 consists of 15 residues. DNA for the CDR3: TGTGCCAGCAGCTCTTGGGGGAGATCCCAAGAGACCCAGTACTTC. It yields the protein CASSSWGRSQETQYF.

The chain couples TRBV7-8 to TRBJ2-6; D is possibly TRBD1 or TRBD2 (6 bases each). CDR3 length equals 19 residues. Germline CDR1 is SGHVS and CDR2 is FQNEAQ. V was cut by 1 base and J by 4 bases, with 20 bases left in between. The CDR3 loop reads CASSLVLGGAETGANVLTF. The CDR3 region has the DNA TGTGCCAGCAGCTTAGTTCTCGGGGGCGCCGAAACAGGGGCCAACGTCCTGACTTTC. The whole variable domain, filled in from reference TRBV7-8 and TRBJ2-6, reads GAGVSQSPRYKVAKRGQDVALRCDPISGHVSLFWYQQALGQGPEFLTYFQNEAQLDKSGLPSDRFFAERPEGSVSTLKIQRTQQEDSAVYLCASSLVLGGAETGANVLTFGAGSRLTVL.

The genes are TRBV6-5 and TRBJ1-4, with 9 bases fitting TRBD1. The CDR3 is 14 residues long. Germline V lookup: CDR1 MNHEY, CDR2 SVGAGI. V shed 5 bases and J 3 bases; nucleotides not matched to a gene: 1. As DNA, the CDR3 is TGTGCCAGCAGTGACAGGGGGTCTAATGAAAAACTGTTTTTT. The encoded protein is CASSDRGSNEKLFF.

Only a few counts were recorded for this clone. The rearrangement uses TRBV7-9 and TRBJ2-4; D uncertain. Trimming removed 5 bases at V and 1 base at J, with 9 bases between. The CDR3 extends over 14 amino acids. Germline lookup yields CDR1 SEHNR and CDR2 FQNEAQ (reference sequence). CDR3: CASSPDNAKNIQYF. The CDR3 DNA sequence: TGTGCCAGCAGCCCCGATAACGCCAAAAACATTCAGTACTTC.

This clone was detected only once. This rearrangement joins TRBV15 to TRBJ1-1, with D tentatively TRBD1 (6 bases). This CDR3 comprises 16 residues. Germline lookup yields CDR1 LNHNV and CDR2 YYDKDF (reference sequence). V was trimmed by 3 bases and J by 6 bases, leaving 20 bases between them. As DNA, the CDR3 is TGTGCCACCAGCAGCCGGGCTAGAGGGGGACGGGCTGAAGCTTTCTTT. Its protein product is CATSSRARGGRAEAFF.

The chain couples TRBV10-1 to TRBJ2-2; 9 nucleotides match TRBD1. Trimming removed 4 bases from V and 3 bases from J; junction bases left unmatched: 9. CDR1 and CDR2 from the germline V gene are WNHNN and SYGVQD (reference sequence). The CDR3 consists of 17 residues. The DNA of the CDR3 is TGCGCCAGCAGTGCGGCGGGACAGGGCTTAGACACCGGGGAGCTGTTTTTT. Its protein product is CASSAAGQGLDTGELFF.

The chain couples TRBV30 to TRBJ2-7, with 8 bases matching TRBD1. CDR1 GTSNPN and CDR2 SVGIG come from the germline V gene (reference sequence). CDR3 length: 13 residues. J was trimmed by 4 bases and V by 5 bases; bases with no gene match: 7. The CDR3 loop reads CAWALGQGYEQYF. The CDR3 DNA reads TGTGCCTGGGCCCTCGGACAGGGTTACGAGCAGTACTTC.

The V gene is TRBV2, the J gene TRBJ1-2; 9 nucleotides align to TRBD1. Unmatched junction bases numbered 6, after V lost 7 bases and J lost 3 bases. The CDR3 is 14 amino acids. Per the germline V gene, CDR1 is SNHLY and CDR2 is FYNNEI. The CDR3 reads CASTSGQGYYGYTF. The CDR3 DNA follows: TGTGCCAGCACTTCGGGACAGGGTTACTATGGCTACACCTTC.

CDR3 bases: TGTGCCAGCAGCTTACCAAAACAGCCCCAGCATTTT. Protein sequence: CASSLPKQPQHF. This sequence joins TRBV7-8 and TRBJ1-5; D unclear. The length of the CDR3 is 12 residues. Germline V gene data show CDR1 as SGHVS and CDR2 as FQNEAQ. Trimming shortened V by 2 bases and J by 7 bases, and 6 bases separated the two germline ends.

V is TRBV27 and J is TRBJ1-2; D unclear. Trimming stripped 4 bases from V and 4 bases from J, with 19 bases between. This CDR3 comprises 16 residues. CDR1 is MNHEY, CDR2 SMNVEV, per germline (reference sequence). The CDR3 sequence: CASSSALGGYGYGYTF. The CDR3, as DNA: TGTGCCAGCAGTTCCGCTTTAGGCGGCTATGGCTATGGCTACACCTTC.

The CDR3 bases are TGTGCCAGCAGCAATCGACAGGGGGGAGAAAAACTGTTTTTT. Protein product: CASSNRQGGEKLFF. V gene TRBV7-9 combines with J gene TRBJ1-4, with TRBD1 identical over 9 bases. Germline V gene sequence: CDR1 SEHNR, CDR2 FQNEAQ (reference sequence). CDR3 size: 14 residues. Trimming at V came to 5 bases and at J to 8 bases, leaving 6 bases not matched to a gene.

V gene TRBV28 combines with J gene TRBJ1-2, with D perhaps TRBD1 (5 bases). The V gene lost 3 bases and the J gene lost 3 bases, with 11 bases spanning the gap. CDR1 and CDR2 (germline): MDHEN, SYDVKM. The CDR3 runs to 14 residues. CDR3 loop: CASSLAQEYYGYTF. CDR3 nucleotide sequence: TGTGCCAGCAGTTTGGCACAGGAATACTATGGCTACACCTTC.

For the CDR3, the DNA is TGTGCCAGTAGTATTTTTCCTGCAAACAATGAGCAGTTCTTC. Translated, it gives CASSIFPANNEQFF. J is TRBJ2-1 and V is TRBV19; D is unclear. Trimming removed 3 bases at V and 5 bases at J, with 11 bases between. The CDR3 totals 14 residues. CDR1 and CDR2 from the germline V gene are LNHDA and SQIVND (reference sequence).